The present TCR beta chain was sequenced within a study of blood T cell repertoires in COVID-19 (dated by TCRdb to the early 2020s). The study in broad terms: The collaborator samples originated in the United States, Italy and Spain and spanned the acute and convalescent phases of COVID-19. The dataset comprised deeply sampled blood TCRbeta repertoires from subjects exposed to, actively infected with, or recovered from COVID-19. HLA class I and class II types, where available, came from metadata supplied by the sample provider rather than from assay-based typing. Sample metadata almost always included a de-identified subject ID, COVID-19 status, age in years and sex. The material from the prospective study consisted of cDNA or gDNA derived from T cells, B-cell-depleted T cells, or PBMCs. The samples were drawn from the first 160 participants of the ongoing ImmuneRACE study and from 950 to 1,500 subjects provided by 6 global collaborators. The repertoires were made available in a free public database intended to serve as a resource for research on the immune response to SARS-CoV-2. What the research found in general, with its limitations: Clinical and demographic metadata were provided uncurated, with the amount varying by source and participant.

Whole blood was collected in K2EDTA tubes by collaborating institutions according to the institutions' own protocols. For TCRbeta analysis, collaborators shipped samples as frozen whole blood, isolated PBMCs, or DNA extracted from either of those sample types. This clone was seen only once. What antigen it recognizes has not been identified. No much larger clone is present one base from it, and per-base qualities are unavailable. TCRbeta CDR3 regions were amplified from genomic DNA by means of the immunoSEQ Assay, a bias-controlled multiplex PCR. The study's processing was this. The number of nucleated cells in each sample was estimated from the amplification of reference gene primers within the assay. To quantify the absolute abundance of each unique TCRbeta CDR3 rearrangement, sequence reads were collapsed and filtered. Productive Simpson clonality was computed per sample as the square root of Simpson's diversity index over productive rearrangements. Drawn from immuneACCESS, this table holds only the in-frame rearrangements with V and J called that TCRdb kept. Clones are partly lost; checked studies trace under half to an unresolved V gene and leave the rest unexplained. That table is the source of V, J and clone size, and D and trimming were worked out from the DNA. The sample table records around 220,000 clones; around 80% of these occur just once. Approximately 5.4% of the sample rests with the top ten.

The origin of this receptor is a human donor in a cohort sampled during active COVID-19. Sequenced sample: peripheral blood.

The CDR3 region: CASRKSLQGEWGYGYTF. The nucleotide sequence reads TGTGCCAGCAGGAAGTCCCTGCAGGGTGAATGGGGCTATGGCTACACCTTC. The receptor chain draws on TRBV28 and TRBJ1-2, with TRBD1 as a weak D call on 5 bases. The CDR3 measures 17 amino acids from cysteine to phenylalanine. CDR3 DNA is the only sequence kept; it has 51 bases, read in frame from the first base. CDR1 and CDR2, per the germline V gene, are MDHEN and SYDVKM. Trimming takes 6 bases from V and 4 bases from J, and the germline ends sit 24 bases apart.